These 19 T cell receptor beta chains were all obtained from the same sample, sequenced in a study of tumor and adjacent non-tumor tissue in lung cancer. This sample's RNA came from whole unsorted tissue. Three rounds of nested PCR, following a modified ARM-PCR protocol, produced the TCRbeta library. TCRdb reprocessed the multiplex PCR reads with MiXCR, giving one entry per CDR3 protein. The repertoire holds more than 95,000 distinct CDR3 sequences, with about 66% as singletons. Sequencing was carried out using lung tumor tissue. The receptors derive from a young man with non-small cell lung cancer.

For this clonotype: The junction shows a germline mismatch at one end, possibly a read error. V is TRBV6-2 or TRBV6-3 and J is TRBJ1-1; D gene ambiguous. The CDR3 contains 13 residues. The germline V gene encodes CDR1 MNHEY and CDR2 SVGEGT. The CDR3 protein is CASRITWRVEAFF. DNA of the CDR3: TGTGCCAGCAGGATTACGTGGCGCGTGGAAGCATTCTTT.

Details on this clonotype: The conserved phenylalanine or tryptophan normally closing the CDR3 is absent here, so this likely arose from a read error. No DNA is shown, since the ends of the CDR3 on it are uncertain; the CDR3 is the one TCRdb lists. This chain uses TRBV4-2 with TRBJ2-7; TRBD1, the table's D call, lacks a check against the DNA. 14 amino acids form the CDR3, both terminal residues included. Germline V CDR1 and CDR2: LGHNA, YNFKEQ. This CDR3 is CASSQLGQAHERYI.

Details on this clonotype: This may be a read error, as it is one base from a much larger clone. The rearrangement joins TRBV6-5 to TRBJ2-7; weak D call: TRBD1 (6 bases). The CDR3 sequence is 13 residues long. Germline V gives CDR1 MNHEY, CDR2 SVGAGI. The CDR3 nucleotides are TGTGCCAGCAGTAATACAGGGACCGTCGAGCTGTACTTC. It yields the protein CASSNTGTVELYF.

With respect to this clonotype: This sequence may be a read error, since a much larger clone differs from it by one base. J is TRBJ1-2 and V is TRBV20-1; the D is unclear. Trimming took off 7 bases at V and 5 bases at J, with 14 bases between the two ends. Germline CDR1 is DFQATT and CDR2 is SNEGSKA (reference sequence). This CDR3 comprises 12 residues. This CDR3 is CSVGRQWYGYTF. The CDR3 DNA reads TGCAGTGTTGGGAGGCAGTGGTATGGCTACACCTTC.

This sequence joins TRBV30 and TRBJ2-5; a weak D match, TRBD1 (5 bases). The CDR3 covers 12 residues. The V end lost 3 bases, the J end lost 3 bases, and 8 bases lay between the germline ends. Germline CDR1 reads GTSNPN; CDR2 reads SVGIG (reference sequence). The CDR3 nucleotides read TGTGCCTGGAGCAGGGCTAAAGAGACCCAGTACTTC. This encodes CAWSRAKETQYF.

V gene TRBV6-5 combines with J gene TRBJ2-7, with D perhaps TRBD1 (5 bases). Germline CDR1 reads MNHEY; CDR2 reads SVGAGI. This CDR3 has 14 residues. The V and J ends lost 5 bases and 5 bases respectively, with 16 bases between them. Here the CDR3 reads CASSTTANYNEQYF. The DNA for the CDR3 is TGTGCCAGCAGTACGACAGCTAATTACAACGAGCAGTACTTC.

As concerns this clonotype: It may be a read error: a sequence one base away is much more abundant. CDR3 loop: CAITEGGGVGYTF. In nucleotides, the CDR3 is TGTGCCATCACTGAGGGAGGGGGCGTCGGCTACACCTTC. The chain joins TRBV10-3 to TRBJ1-2; TRBD1 agrees at 7 bases. Germline CDR1 reads ENHRY; CDR2 reads SYGVKD. The CDR3 loop spans 13 amino acids.

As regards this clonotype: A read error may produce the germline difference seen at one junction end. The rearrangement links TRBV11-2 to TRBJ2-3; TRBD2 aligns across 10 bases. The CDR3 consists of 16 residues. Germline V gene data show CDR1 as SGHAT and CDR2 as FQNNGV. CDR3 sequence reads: CASSRSLAGDTDTRYF. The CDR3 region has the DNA TGTGCCAGCAGCCGATCTCTAGCGGGAGACACAGATACGCGGTATTTT.

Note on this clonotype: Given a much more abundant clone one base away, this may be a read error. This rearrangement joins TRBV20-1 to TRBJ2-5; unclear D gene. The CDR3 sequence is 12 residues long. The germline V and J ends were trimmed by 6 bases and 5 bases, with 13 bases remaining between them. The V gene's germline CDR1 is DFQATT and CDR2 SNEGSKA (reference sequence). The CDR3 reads CSAWSPAETQYF. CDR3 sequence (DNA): TGCAGTGCCTGGAGCCCGGCCGAGACCCAGTACTTC.

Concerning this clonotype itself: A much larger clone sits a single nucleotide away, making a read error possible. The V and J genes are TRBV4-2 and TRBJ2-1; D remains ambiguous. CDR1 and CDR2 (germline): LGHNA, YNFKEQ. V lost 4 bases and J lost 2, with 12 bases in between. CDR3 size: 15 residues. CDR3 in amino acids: CASSRIHIAYNEQFF. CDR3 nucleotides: TGTGCCAGCAGCCGAATCCATATAGCCTACAATGAGCAGTTCTTC.

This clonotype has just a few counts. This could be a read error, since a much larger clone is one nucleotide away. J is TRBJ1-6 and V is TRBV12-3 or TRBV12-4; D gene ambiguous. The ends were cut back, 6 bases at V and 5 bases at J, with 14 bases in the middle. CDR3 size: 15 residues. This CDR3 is CASRTGAYNNSPLHF. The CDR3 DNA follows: TGTGCCAGCAGGACGGGAGCCTATAATAATTCACCCCTCCACTTT.

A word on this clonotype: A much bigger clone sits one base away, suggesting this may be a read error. CDR3 sequence (DNA): TGCAGTGCCCCCCCCCTAGCGGGGGGGCCTTTAGATACGCAGTTTTTT. It codes for CSAPPLAGGPLDTQFF. The gene calls are TRBV20-1 and TRBJ2-3, with 12 bases that match TRBD2. This CDR3 has 16 residues. Per germline, CDR1 DFQATT and CDR2 SNEGSKA (reference sequence).

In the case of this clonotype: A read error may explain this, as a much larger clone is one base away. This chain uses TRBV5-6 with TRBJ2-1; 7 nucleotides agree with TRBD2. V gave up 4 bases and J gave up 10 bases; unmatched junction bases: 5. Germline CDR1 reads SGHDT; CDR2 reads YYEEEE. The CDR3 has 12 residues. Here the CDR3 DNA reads TGTGCCAGCAGCATCCCAGCGGGAGAGCAGTTCTTC. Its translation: CASSIPAGEQFF.

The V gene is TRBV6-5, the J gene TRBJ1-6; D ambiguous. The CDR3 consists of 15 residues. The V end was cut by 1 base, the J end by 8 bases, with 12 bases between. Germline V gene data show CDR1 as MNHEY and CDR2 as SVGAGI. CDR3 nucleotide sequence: TGTGCCAGCAGTTACTTCGACGGAAACTATTCACCCCTCCACTTT. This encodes CASSYFDGNYSPLHF.

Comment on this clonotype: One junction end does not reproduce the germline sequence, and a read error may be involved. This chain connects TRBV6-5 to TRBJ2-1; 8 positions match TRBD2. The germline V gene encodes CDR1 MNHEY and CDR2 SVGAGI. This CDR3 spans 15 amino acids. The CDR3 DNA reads TGTGCCAGCAGTTACACTAGCGGCTCCAACAATGAGCAGTTTTTC. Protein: CASSYTSGSNNEQFF.

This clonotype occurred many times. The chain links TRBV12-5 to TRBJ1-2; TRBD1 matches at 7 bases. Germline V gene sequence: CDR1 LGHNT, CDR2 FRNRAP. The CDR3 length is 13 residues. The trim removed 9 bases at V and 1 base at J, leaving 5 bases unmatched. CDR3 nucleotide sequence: TGTGCTAGCGGGACAGCAATTAACTATGGCTACACCTTC. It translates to CASGTAINYGYTF.

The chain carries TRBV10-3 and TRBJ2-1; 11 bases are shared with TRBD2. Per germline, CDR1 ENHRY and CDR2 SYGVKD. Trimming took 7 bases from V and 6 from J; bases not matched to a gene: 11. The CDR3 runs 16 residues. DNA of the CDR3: TGTGCCATCATCCTCGGGACTAGCGGTGTAAGCAATGAGCAGTTCTTC. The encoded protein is CAIILGTSGVSNEQFF.

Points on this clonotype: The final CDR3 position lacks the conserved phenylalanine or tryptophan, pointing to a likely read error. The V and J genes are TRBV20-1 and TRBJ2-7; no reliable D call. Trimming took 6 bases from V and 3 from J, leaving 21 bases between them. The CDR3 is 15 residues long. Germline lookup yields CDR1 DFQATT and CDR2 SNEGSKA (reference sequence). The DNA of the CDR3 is TGCAGTGCCCTGAGGCACACGGCCGCTATCTACGAGCAGTACTTA. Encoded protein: CSALRHTAAIYEQYL.

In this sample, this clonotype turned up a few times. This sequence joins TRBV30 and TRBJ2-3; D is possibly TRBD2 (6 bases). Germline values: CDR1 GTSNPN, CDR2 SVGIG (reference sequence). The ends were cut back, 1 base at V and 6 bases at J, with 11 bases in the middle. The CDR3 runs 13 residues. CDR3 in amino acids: CAWSGLVWDTQYF. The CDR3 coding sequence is TGTGCCTGGAGTGGACTAGTATGGGATACGCAGTATTTT.